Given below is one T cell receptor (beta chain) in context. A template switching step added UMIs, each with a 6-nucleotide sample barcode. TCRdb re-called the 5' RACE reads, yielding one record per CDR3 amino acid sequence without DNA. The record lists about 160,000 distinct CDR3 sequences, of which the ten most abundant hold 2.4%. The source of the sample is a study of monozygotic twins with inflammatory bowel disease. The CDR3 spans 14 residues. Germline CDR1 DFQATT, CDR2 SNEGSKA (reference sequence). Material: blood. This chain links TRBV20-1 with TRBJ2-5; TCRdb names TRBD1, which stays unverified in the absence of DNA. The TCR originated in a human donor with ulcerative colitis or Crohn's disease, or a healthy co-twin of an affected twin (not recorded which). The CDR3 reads CSARSPGGWETQYF.